This TCR beta chain was captured in a study of untreated major depressive disorder. This CDR3 has 16 amino acids. V dropped 4 bases and J dropped 3 bases, with 17 bases sitting between them. Germline CDR1 and CDR2: SGHNT and YENEEA. Using immunoSEQ multiplex PCR, the repertoire was profiled, and TCRdb retains in-frame clones only, with some absent. The top ten hold 0.6% of the sample, which has about 19,000 clones, about 92% seen once. Concerning this clone itself: The antigen remains unidentified.

Study-level findings and limits: Compared with controls, depressed patients showed more TRBV05-01 (Vbeta 5.1) usage in CD4+ T cells.

The rearrangement links TRBV11-3 to TRBJ2-3; tentatively, D is TRBD1 (6 bases). Sequenced sample: CD4+ T cells from PBMCs. The source of this sequence is a woman aged 40 to 49 with major depressive disorder. The CDR3 spells CASSSSPRRGTDTQYF. CDR3 DNA sequence: TGTGCCAGCAGCTCTTCCCCCCGAAGGGGGACAGATACGCAGTATTTT.